The 7 T cell receptor beta chains in this list originate from one sample, sequenced in a study of shared clonotypes between healthy human individuals. Assay used: immunoSEQ multiplex PCR; TCRdb lists only in-frame clones, some missing. In the table there are 2 million to 2.5 million clones, roughly 95% of which are singletons. Sequenced material: naive CD4+ T cells sorted from blood. Subset indicated: CD45RA+ positively selected. The receptors originated from a man younger than 30 in good health.

This clone was recorded only once. This chain joins TRBV27 and TRBJ2-7; D might be TRBD1 or TRBD2, each matching 5 bases. The CDR3 has 14 residues. V was pared by 4 bases and J by 3 bases, with 13 bases between. The germline V gene encodes CDR1 MNHEY and CDR2 SMNVEV (reference sequence). The CDR3 bases are TGTGCCAGCAGTTACCGGGACCACGGCTACGAGCAGTACTTC. Its protein product is CASSYRDHGYEQYF.

The chain carries TRBV18 and TRBJ1-6; TRBD1 matches at 8 bases. Trimming took 5 bases from V and 7 from J; bases not matched to a gene: 4. CDR1 KGHSH and CDR2 LQKENI come from the germline V gene. CDR3 length: 14 amino acids. As DNA, the CDR3 is TGTGCCAGCTCATCGGACAGGGAAAATTCACCCCTCCACTTT. Its protein is CASSSDRENSPLHF.

The rearrangement uses TRBV7-9 and TRBJ2-3; no definite D call. Deletions cut 6 bases from V and 3 bases from J, with 7 bases between. The germline gives CDR1 SEHNR, CDR2 FQNEAQ (reference sequence). The CDR3 totals 12 residues. For the CDR3, the DNA is TGTGCCAGCAGTCGGGTAACAGATACGCAGTATTTT. Its protein is CASSRVTDTQYF.

In nucleotides, the CDR3 is TGTGCCAGCAGTATCATGAGGGACAGGGGGTATCGCTACACCTTC. Its translation: CASSIMRDRGYRYTF. The chain couples TRBV28 to TRBJ1-2, with TRBD1 identical over 11 bases. V shed 5 bases, J shed 9 bases, and the junction held 11 bases outside the gene matches. The CDR3 covers 15 residues. Germline V gene data show CDR1 as MDHEN and CDR2 as SYDVKM.

The chain joins TRBV6-5 to TRBJ2-4; 8 positions match TRBD2. In germline, CDR1 is MNHEY, CDR2 SVGAGI. The CDR3 totals 13 residues. The trim removed 4 bases at V and 6 bases at J, leaving 2 bases unmatched. CDR3 DNA sequence: TGTGCCAGCAGTTCCGGGGGGGGAAACATTCAGTACTTC. Protein product: CASSSGGGNIQYF.

This chain uses TRBV19 with TRBJ1-2, with 7 bases fitting TRBD1. CDR1 and CDR2 from the germline V gene are LNHDA and SQIVND (reference sequence). The CDR3 has 13 residues. V shed 4 bases and J 8 bases; nucleotides not matched to a gene: 7. CDR3 sequence: CASSTDRDRGYTF. CDR3 nucleotide sequence: TGTGCCAGTAGTACCGACAGGGATCGCGGCTACACCTTC.

The chain couples TRBV6-5 to TRBJ1-2; D is ambiguous. The CDR3 loop spans 15 amino acids. Trimming removed 0 bases from V and 1 base from J, with 9 bases in between. The germline V gene encodes CDR1 MNHEY and CDR2 SVGAGI. The CDR3 DNA follows: TGTGCCAGCAGTTACTCGGGAGTGGATAACTATGGCTACACCTTC. This translates into CASSYSGVDNYGYTF.